The 22 T cell receptor beta chains listed next were all sequenced from one sample in a study of T cells in localized non-small cell lung cancer. Data came from immunoSEQ multiplex PCR; TCRdb stores just in-frame clones and leaves some out. The sample includes 20,000 to 25,000 clones, less than 90% of them seen just once. The sample in question was peripheral blood, obtained before any cancer treatment. These receptors all stem from a male donor at least 60 years old with stage I squamous cell lung carcinoma.

This clone was observed a handful of times. This rearrangement joins TRBV6-9 to TRBJ2-6, with 10 bases lining up with TRBD1. V shed 5 bases and J 4 bases; nucleotides not matched to a gene: 11. This CDR3 is built from 18 residues. Germline V lookup: CDR1 MNHGY, CDR2 SVAAGI. CDR3 bases: TGTGCCAGCAGTACCCGGGACAGGGGCCGCGGGGGGGCCAACGTCCTGACTTTC. It yields the protein CASSTRDRGRGGANVLTF.

The genes are TRBV7-2 and TRBJ2-7; 7 positions match TRBD2. From germline, CDR1 is SGHTA and CDR2 FQGNSA. Losses at the gene ends were 2 bases for V and 3 bases for J; bases not matched to a gene: 4. The CDR3 spans 14 residues. CDR3 nucleotides: TGTGCCAGCAGCTTAAAGGGAGGGTTCTACGAGCAGTACTTC. Translated, it gives CASSLKGGFYEQYF.

The chain links TRBV7-6 to TRBJ1-1; D is undetermined. The V and J ends lost 2 bases and 1 base respectively, with 2 bases between them. Germline V CDR1 and CDR2: SGHVS, FNYEAQ. The CDR3 spans 12 residues. CDR3 loop: CASSLTNTEAFF. CDR3 DNA: TGTGCCAGCAGCTTAACGAACACTGAAGCTTTCTTT.

The chain links TRBV6-6 to TRBJ2-3, with D tentatively TRBD1 or TRBD2 (5 bases each). V dropped 2 bases and J dropped 3 bases, with 6 bases sitting between them. Germline CDR1 reads MNHNY; CDR2 reads SVGAGI (reference sequence). This CDR3 is built from 13 residues. The CDR3 reads CASSYGTTDTQYF. Written as DNA, the CDR3 is TGTGCCAGCAGTTACGGGACGACAGATACGCAGTATTTT.

The CDR3 nucleotides read TGCGCCAGCAGCTTGGGCGCGGGAGGGCCGACAGATACGCAGTATTTT. As protein: CASSLGAGGPTDTQYF. This chain uses TRBV5-1 with TRBJ2-3, with 9 bases lining up with TRBD2. The CDR3 runs 16 residues. CDR1 is SGHRS and CDR2 is YFSETQ in the germline V gene. V lost 0 bases, J lost 3 bases, and 5 bases stayed unmatched.

The J gene is TRBJ1-6, the V gene TRBV4-3, with TRBD1 as a possible D gene (5 bases). CDR3 size: 14 residues. Germline V gene lookup returns CDR1 LGHNA and CDR2 YSLEER. Trimming cost V 4 bases and J 10 bases, with 14 bases left between them. The CDR3 sequence: CASSPGRVGSPLHF. CDR3 sequence (DNA): TGCGCCAGCAGCCCCGGCAGGGTTGGGTCACCCCTCCACTTT.

The V gene is TRBV18, the J gene TRBJ2-6, with 10 bases identical to TRBD1. The junction had 5 bases not matched to a gene; V was cut back by 0 bases and J by 0 bases. The CDR3 length is 19 residues. CDR1 and CDR2 from the germline V gene are KGHSH and LQKENI. The CDR3 reads CASSPPGTGAISGANVLTF. The CDR3 DNA reads TGTGCCAGCTCACCACCCGGGACAGGGGCGATCTCTGGGGCCAACGTCCTGACTTTC.

The chain joins TRBV6-6 to TRBJ1-5; a possible D gene is TRBD1 (6 bases). V lost 8 bases and J 5 bases, leaving 13 bases between the germline ends. CDR3 length: 13 amino acids. Germline CDR1 is MNHNY and CDR2 is SVGAGI (reference sequence). The CDR3 bases are TGTGCCAGCGGTAGAGGGGGGTATCAGCCCCAGCATTTT. It translates to CASGRGGYQPQHF.

The count of this clone is one. The J gene is TRBJ2-7, the V gene TRBV4-1, with 9 bases aligning to TRBD2. This CDR3 has 14 amino acids. The germline V gene encodes CDR1 MGHRA and CDR2 YSYEKL. Germline trimming cut 2 bases from V and 2 bases from J; bases unmatched to any gene: 1. DNA of the CDR3: TGCGCCAGCAGCCAACCTAGCGGGGCCTACGAGCAGTACTTC. Translated, it gives CASSQPSGAYEQYF.

The chain uses TRBV14 and TRBJ1-4; D is uncertain. CDR3 length: 14 amino acids. Germline loops: CDR1 SGHDN, CDR2 FVKESK. V was clipped by 4 bases and J by 0 bases, with 6 bases between them. The DNA for the CDR3 is TGTGCCAGCAGCCCCGTTGCAACTAATGAAAAACTGTTTTTT. Translated, it gives CASSPVATNEKLFF.

This clone is a singleton in its sample. The chain combines TRBV30 with TRBJ1-5; 11 bases line up with TRBD1. The CDR3 loop spans 19 amino acids. CDR1 is GTSNPN, CDR2 SVGIG, per germline (reference sequence). Germline trimming cut 0 bases from V and 6 bases from J; bases unmatched to any gene: 16. The CDR3 DNA sequence: TGTGCCTGGAGTGTGGGGCCGGGACAGGGGGGGATGAGGGTTCAGCCCCAGCATTTT. Encoded protein: CAWSVGPGQGGMRVQPQHF.

In its sample, this clone was seen once. V usage is TRBV19 and J usage is TRBJ2-1, with 7 positions matching TRBD2. This CDR3 region has 15 residues. Germline trimming cut 0 bases from V and 6 bases from J; bases unmatched to any gene: 5. Germline CDR1 is LNHDA and CDR2 is SQIVND (reference sequence). The CDR3 region is CASSIEREYSNEQFF. The CDR3 DNA reads TGTGCCAGTAGTATAGAGCGGGAGTATAGCAATGAGCAGTTCTTC.

This chain links TRBV5-8 with TRBJ2-3; the D gene is possibly TRBD2 (6 bases). V lost 4 bases, J lost 4 bases, and 16 bases lay in between. The CDR3 runs to 15 residues. Germline V lookup: CDR1 SGHTS, CDR2 YDEGEE. The CDR3 sequence is CASSRGLAEADTQYF. The CDR3 nucleotides read TGTGCCAGCAGCCGGGGGTTGGCAGAGGCAGATACGCAGTATTTT.

This clone was counted once. The genes are TRBV4-1 and TRBJ2-4, with D unresolved. Looked up from germline, CDR1 is MGHRA and CDR2 is YSYEKL. With 3 bases removed from V and 9 bases from J, the gap between germline ends came to 15 bases. The CDR3 loop spans 14 amino acids. CDR3 coding DNA: TGCGCCAGCAGCCAGGATCCGACCCAAAGCATTCAGTACTTC. This translates into CASSQDPTQSIQYF.

V gene TRBV6-5 combines with J gene TRBJ2-2; no firm D call. The germline CDR1 and CDR2 sequences are MNHEY and SVGAGI. Trimming stripped 9 bases from V and 3 bases from J, with 8 bases between. The CDR3 has 12 amino acids. CDR3 DNA sequence: TGTGCCAGTCGGTGGGACACCGGGGAGCTGTTTTTT. Amino acids: CASRWDTGELFF.

The chain joins TRBV2 to TRBJ2-5; 8 nucleotides line up with TRBD1. From germline, CDR1 is SNHLY and CDR2 FYNNEI. Unmatched junction bases numbered 17, after V lost 6 bases and J lost 5 bases. This CDR3 has 17 amino acids. CDR3 sequence: CASSRGGPGGWGETQYF. DNA of the CDR3: TGTGCCAGCAGCCGTGGGGGACCAGGGGGCTGGGGGGAGACCCAGTACTTC. Drawing the rest from reference TRBV2 and TRBJ2-5, the complete variable domain is EPEVTQTPSHQVTQMGQEVILRCVPISNHLYFYWYRQILGQKVEFLVSFYNNEISEKSEIFDDQFSVERPDGSNFTLKIRSTKLEDSAMYFCASSRGGPGGWGETQYFGPGTRLLVL.

The chain couples TRBV9 to TRBJ1-3; D is uncertain. The CDR3 runs 15 residues. Germline loops: CDR1 SGDLS, CDR2 YYNGEE. The V and J ends lost 0 bases and 1 base respectively, with 8 bases between them. For the CDR3, the DNA is TGTGCCAGCAGCGTAGTAGACGGGTCTGGAAACACCATATATTTT. Protein: CASSVVDGSGNTIYF.

Note on this clone: Other DNA sequences in the sample encode the same CDR3. V gene TRBV18 combines with J gene TRBJ1-4, with D hard to call. Germline CDR1 and CDR2: KGHSH and LQKENI. CDR3 length: 13 residues. Trimming took 2 bases from V and 4 from J, leaving 5 bases between them. The chain's CDR3 is CASSPGGNEKLFF. CDR3 in DNA: TGTGCCAGCTCACCAGGCGGTAATGAAAAACTGTTTTTT.

This CDR3 is CASSLGVVGQGSYNEQFF. CDR3 nucleotide sequence: TGCGCCAGCAGCTTGGGGGTCGTGGGACAGGGCTCCTACAATGAGCAGTTCTTC. The chain is built from TRBV5-1 and TRBJ2-1; TRBD1 matches at 9 bases. Per germline, CDR1 SGHRS and CDR2 YFSETQ. V shed 0 bases and J 0 bases; nucleotides not matched to a gene: 7. The CDR3 runs to 18 residues. Complete variable domain (other parts from reference TRBV5-1 and TRBJ2-1): KAGVTQTPRYLIKTRGQQVTLSCSPISGHRSVSWYQQTPGQGLQFLFEYFSETQRNKGNFPGRFSGRQFSNSRSEMNVSTLELGDSALYLCASSLGVVGQGSYNEQFFGPGTRLTVL.

The chain joins TRBV6-5 to TRBJ1-1; D not resolved. Germline CDR1 and CDR2: MNHEY and SVGAGI. Deletions cut 6 bases from V and 1 base from J, with 12 bases between. The CDR3 is 14 amino acids. The CDR3 DNA is TGTGCCAGCAGCCGGGATCGGACGAACACTGAAGCTTTCTTT. Residues: CASSRDRTNTEAFF.

V and J are TRBV14 and TRBJ2-5; TRBD2 might be the D (6 bases). Germline-derived CDR1 and CDR2 are SGHDN and FVKESK. This CDR3 is 13 amino acids long. The V end lost 4 bases, the J end lost 5 bases, and 11 bases lay between the germline ends. CDR3 in DNA: TGTGCCAGCAGCCGGCGGGGTCCGGAGACCCAGTACTTC. Protein sequence: CASSRRGPETQYF.

The rearrangement joins TRBV7-9 to TRBJ1-2, with 7 positions matching TRBD1. The J segment lost 5 bases and the V segment lost 5 bases, leaving 2 bases of the junction unmatched. CDR1 is SEHNR and CDR2 is FQNEAQ in the germline V gene (reference sequence). The CDR3 length is 12 residues. DNA of the CDR3: TGTGCCAGCAGCCCGGGACAGTATGGCTACACCTTC. Residues: CASSPGQYGYTF.